This T cell receptor (beta chain) is drawn from a study of T cells after yellow fever vaccination. Via MiXCR, TCRdb re-called the 5' RACE reads, giving one row per CDR3 protein. The sample lists around 310,000 distinct CDR3 sequences; 8.5% to 9% were seen once. This TCR derives from a man aged 18 to 30 who received the YFV17D yellow fever vaccine. Sequencing used PBMCs, obtained on the day of the first yellow fever vaccination.

CDR3 sequence (DNA): TGCGCCAGCAGAGGTATGGGGGGCGAATACAATGAGCAGTTCTTC. Translating it yields CASRGMGGEYNEQFF. The rearrangement links TRBV4-1 to TRBJ2-1; D tentatively fits TRBD1 or TRBD2 (6 bases each). V was pared by 6 bases and J by 4 bases, with 16 bases between. The V gene's germline CDR1 is MGHRA and CDR2 YSYEKL. The CDR3 consists of 15 residues.